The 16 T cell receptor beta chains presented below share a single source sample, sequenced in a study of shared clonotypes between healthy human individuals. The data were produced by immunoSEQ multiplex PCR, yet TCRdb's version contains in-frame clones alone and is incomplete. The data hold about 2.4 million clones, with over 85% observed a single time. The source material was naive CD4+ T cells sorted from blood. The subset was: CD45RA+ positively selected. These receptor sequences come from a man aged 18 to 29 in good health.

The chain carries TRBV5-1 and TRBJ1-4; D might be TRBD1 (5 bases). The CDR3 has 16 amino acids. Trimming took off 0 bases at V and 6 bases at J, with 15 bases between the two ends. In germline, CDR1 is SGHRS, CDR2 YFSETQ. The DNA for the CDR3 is TGCGCCAGCAGCTTGGCCGGGGGGAAGGTTTATGAAAAACTGTTTTTT. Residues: CASSLAGGKVYEKLFF.

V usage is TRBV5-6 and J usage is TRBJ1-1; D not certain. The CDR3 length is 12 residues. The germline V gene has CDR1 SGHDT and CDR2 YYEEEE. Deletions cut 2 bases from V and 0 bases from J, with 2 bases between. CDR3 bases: TGTGCCAGCAGCTTAATGAACACTGAAGCTTTCTTT. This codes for CASSLMNTEAFF.

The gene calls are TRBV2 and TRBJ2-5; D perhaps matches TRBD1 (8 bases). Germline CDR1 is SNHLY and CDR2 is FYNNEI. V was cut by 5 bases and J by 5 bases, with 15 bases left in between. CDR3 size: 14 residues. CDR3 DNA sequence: TGTGCCAGCAGTTCTGACAGGGGAGGGGAGACCCAGTACTTC. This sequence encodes CASSSDRGGETQYF. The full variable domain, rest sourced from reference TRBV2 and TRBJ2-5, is EPEVTQTPSHQVTQMGQEVILRCVPISNHLYFYWYRQILGQKVEFLVSFYNNEISEKSEIFDDQFSVERPDGSNFTLKIRSTKLEDSAMYFCASSSDRGGETQYFGPGTRLLVL.

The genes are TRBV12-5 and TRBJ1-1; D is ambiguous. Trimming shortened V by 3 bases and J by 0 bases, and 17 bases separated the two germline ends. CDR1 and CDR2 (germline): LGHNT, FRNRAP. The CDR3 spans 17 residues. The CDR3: CASGLPAKTAMNTEAFF. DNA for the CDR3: TGTGCTAGTGGTTTACCCGCTAAGACCGCTATGAACACTGAAGCTTTCTTT.

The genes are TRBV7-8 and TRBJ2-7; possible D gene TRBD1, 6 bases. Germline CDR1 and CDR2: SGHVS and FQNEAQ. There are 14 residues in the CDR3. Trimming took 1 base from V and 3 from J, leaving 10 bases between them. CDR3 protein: CASSLGRGFYEQYF. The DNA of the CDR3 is TGTGCCAGCAGCTTAGGCAGGGGTTTCTACGAGCAGTACTTC.

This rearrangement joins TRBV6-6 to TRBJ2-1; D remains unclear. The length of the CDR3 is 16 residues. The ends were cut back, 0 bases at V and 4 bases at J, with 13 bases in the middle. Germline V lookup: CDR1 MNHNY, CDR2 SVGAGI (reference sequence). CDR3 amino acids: CASSYSGHTSYNEQFF. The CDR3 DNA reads TGTGCCAGCAGTTACTCGGGCCACACATCATACAATGAGCAGTTCTTC.

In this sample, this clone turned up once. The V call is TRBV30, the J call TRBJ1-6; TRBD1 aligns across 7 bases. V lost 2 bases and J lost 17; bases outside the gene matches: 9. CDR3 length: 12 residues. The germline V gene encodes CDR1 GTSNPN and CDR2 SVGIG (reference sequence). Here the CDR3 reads CAWSPMTGLIHF. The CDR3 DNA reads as TGTGCCTGGAGTCCCATGACAGGGCTAATCCACTTT.

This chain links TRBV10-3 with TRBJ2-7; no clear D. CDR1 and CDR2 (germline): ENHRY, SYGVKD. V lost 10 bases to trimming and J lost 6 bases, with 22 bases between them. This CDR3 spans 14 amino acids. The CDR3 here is CATATDISGLEQYF. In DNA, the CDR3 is TGTGCCACCGCGACCGACATCTCGGGTCTCGAGCAGTACTTC.

The CDR3: CASSRKWTGDYEQYF. CDR3 DNA sequence: TGTGCCAGCAGCCGAAAGTGGACAGGGGACTACGAGCAGTACTTC. The chain links TRBV5-8 to TRBJ2-7, with 9 bases lining up with TRBD1. V lost 4 bases and J lost 3; bases outside the gene matches: 8. This CDR3 has 15 residues. The germline V gene encodes CDR1 SGHTS and CDR2 YDEGEE.

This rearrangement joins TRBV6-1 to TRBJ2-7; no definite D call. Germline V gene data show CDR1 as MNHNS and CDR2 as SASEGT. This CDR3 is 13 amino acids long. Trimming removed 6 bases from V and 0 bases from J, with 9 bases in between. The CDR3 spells CASREPGSYEQYF. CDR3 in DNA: TGTGCCAGCAGAGAACCGGGCTCCTACGAGCAGTACTTC.

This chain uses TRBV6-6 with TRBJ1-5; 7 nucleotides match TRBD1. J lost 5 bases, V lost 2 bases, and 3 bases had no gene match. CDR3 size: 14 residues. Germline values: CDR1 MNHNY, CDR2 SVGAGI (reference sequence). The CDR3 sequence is CASSYTGDYQPQHF. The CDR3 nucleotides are TGTGCCAGCAGTTACACAGGGGACTATCAGCCCCAGCATTTT.

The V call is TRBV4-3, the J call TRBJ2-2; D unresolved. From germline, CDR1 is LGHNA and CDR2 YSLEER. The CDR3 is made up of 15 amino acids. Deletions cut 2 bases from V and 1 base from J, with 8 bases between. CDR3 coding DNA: TGCGCCAGCAGCCAAACGGCCGGGAACACCGGGGAGCTGTTTTTT. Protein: CASSQTAGNTGELFF.

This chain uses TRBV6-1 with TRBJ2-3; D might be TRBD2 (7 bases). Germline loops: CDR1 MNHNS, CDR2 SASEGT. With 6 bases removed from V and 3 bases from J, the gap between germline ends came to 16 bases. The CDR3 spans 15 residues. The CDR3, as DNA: TGTGCCAGCAGCGAACAGGGAGGGGTGACAGATACGCAGTATTTT. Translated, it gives CASSEQGGVTDTQYF.

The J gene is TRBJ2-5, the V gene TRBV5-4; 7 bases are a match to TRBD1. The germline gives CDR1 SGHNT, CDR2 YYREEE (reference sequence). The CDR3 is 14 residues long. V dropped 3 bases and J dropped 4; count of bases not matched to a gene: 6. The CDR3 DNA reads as TGTGCCAGCAGCTCCAAAGGGACAGCAGAGACCCAGTACTTC. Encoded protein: CASSSKGTAETQYF.

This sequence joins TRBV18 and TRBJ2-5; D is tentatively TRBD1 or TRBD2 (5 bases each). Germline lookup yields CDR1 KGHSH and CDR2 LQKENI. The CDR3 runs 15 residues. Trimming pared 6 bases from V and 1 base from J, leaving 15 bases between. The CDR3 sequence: CASSSAGRAQETQYF. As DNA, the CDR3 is TGTGCCAGCTCGTCCGCGGGCAGGGCCCAAGAGACCCAGTACTTC.

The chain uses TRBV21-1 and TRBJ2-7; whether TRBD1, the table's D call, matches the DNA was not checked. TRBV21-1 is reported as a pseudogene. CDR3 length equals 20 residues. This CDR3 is CASSKDLGAKKGLESYEQYF. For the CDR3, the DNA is TGTGCCAGCAGCAAAGATTTGGGGGCGAAGAAAGGTTTGGAGTCCTACGAGCAGTACTTC.